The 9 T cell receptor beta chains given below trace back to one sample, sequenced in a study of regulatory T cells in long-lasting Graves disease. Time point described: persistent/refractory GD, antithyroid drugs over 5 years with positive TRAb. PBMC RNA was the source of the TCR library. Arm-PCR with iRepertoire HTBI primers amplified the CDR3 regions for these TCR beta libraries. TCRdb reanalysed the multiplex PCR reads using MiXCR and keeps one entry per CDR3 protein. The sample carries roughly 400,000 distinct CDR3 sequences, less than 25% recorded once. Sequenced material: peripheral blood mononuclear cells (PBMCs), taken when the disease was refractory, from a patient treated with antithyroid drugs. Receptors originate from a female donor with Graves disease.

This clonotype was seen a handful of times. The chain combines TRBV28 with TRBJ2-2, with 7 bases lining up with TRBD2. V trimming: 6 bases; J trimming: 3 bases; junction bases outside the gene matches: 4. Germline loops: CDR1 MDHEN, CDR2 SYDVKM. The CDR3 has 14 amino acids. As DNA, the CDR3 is TGTGCCAGCAGAAGCGGGGACTACACCGGGGAGCTGTTTTTT. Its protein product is CASRSGDYTGELFF.

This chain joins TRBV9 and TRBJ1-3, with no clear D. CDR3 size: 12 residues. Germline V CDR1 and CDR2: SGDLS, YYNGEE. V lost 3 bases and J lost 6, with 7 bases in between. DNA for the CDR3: TGTGCCAGCAGCGGAATCGAAAACACCATATATTTT. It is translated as CASSGIENTIYF.

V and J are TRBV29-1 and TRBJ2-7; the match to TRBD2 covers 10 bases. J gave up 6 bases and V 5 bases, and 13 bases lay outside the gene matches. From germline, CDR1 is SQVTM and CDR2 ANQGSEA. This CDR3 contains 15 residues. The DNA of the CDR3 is TGCAGCGTTATTAGAGGGGCTAGCGGGAGCGTCGAGCAGTACTTC. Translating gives CSVIRGASGSVEQYF.

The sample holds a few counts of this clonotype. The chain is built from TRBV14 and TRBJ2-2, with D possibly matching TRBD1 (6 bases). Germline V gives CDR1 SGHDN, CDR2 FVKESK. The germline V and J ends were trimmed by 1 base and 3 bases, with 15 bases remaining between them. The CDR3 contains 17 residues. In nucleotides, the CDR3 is TGTGCCAGCAGCCAAGGAAACAGGGCAGGATACACCGGGGAGCTGTTTTTT. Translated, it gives CASSQGNRAGYTGELFF.

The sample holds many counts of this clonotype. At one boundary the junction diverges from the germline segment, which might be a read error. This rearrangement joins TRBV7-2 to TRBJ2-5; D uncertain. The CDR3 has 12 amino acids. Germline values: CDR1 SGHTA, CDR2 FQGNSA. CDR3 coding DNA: TGTGCCAGCACCCGGCCGAACCACTCCCTCGTCTTC. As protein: CASTRPNHSLVF.

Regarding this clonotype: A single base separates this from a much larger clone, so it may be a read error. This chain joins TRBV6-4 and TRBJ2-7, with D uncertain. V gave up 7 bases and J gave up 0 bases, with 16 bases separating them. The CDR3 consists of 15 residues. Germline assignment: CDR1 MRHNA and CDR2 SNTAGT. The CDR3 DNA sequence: TGTGCCAGCAATCCCATGTCGCGTAGCTCCTACGAGCAGTACTTC. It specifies CASNPMSRSSYEQYF.

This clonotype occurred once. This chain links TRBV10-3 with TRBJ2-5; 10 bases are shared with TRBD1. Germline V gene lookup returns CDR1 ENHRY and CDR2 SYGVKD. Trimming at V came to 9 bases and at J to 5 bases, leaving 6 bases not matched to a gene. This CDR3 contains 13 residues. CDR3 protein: CAIGTGVEETQYF. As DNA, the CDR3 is TGTGCCATAGGGACAGGGGTAGAGGAGACCCAGTACTTC.

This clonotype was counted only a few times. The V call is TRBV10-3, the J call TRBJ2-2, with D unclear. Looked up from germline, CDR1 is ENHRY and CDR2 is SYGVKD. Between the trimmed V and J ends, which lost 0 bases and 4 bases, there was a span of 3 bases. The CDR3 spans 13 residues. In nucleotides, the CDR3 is TGTGCCATCAGTGAGTCCCCCACCGGGGAGCTGTTTTTT. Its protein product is CAISESPTGELFF.

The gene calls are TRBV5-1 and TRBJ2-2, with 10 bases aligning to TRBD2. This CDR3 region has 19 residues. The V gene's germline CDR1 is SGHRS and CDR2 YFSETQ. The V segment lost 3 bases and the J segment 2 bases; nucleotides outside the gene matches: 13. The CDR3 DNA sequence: TGCGCCAGCAGCTCCCGGAGGACTAGCGGAAGCTCAAACACCGGGGAGCTGTTTTTT. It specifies CASSSRRTSGSSNTGELFF.